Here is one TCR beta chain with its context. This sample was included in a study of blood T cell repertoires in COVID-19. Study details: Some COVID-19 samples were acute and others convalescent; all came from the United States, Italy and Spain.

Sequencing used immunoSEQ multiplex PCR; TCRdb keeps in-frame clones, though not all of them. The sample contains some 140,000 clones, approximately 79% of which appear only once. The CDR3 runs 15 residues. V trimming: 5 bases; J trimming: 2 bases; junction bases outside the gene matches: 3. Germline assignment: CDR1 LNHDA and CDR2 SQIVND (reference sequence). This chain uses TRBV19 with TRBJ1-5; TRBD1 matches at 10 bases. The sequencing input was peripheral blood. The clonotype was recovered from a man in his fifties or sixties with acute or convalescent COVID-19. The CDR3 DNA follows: TGTGCCAGTAGTGACGGGACAGGGGGCAATCAGCCCCAGCATTTT. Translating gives CASSDGTGGNQPQHF.